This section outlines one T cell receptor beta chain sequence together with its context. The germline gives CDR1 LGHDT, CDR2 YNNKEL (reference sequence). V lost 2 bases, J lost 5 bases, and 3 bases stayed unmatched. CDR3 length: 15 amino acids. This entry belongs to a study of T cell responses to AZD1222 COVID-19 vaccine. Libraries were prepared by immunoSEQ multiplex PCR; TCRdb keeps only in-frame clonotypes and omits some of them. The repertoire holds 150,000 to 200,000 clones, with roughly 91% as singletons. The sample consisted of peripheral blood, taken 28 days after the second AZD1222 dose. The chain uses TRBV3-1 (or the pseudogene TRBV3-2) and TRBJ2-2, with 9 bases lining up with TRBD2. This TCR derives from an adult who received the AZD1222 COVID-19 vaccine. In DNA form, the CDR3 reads TGTGCCAGCAGCCAACGCCTAGCGGGGACCGGGGAGCTGTTTTTT. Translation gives CASSQRLAGTGELFF.